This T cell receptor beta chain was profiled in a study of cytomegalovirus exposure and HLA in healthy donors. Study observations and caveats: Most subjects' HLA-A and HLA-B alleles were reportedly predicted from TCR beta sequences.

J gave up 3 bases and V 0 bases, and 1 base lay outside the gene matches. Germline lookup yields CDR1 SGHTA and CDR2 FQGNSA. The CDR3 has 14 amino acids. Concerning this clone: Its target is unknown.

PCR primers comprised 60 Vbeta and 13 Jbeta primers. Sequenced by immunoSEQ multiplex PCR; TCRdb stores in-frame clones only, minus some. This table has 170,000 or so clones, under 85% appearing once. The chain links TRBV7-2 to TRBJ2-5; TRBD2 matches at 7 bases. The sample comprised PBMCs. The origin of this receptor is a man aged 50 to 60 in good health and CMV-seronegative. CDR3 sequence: CASSLAGLKETQYF. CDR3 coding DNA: TGTGCCAGCAGCTTAGCGGGACTAAAAGAGACCCAGTACTTC.